One T cell receptor (beta chain) is described in this entry. The target antigen is unknown. The data are from a study of identical twins. V trimming: 6 bases; J trimming: 6 bases; junction bases outside the gene matches: 7. The CDR3 extends over 14 amino acids. Study-level points and caveats: Fewer insertions marked abundant cord blood beta clonotypes; young adult naive trended weakly, memory not at all. Models underestimated out-of-frame TCR alpha sharing in monozygotic twins. Partial confounding of zero-insertion analyses by invariant MAIT and iNKT cells was possible.

With template switching, a universal primer site was added, and the cDNA carried unique molecular identifiers. One entry per CDR3 protein, called by TCRdb with MiXCR from the 5' RACE reads. The sample has under 300,000 distinct CDR3 sequences; more than 13% are singletons. The sequencing sample was made of memory (CD45RO+) T cells sorted from blood. The chain has TRBV12-3 or TRBV12-4 and TRBJ1-4, with TRBD1 matching over 7 bases. The sequence was collected from a young woman in good health. CDR3 nucleotides: TGTGCCAGCAGCCGGGGACAGTTTGATGAAAAACTGTTTTTT. Protein sequence: CASSRGQFDEKLFF.